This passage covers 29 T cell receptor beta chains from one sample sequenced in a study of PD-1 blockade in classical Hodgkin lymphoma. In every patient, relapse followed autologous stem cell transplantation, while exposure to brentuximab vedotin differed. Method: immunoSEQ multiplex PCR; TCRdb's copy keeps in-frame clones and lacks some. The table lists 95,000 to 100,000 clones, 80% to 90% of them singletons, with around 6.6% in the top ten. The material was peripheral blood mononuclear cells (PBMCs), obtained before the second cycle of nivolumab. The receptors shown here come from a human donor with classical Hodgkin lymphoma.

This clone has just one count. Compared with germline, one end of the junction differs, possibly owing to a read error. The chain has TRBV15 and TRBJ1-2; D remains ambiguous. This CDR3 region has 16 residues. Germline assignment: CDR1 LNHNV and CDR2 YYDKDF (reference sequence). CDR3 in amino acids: CATSRDSTVVSGECAF. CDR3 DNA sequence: TGTGCCACCAGCAGAGATTCGACCGTAGTGTCAGGCGAATGCGCCTTC.

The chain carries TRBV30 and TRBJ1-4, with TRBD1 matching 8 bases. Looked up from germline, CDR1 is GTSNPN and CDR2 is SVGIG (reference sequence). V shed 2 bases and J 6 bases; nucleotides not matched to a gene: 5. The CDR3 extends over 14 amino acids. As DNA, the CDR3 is TGTGCCTGGAGTCTTCCGGGACAGGATGAAAAACTGTTTTTT. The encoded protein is CAWSLPGQDEKLFF.

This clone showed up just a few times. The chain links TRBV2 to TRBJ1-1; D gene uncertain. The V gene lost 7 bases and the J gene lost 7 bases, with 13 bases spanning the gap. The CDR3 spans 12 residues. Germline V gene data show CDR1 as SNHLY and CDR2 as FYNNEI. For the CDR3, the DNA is TGTGCCAGCACCCAAGAGGGCTTTGAAGCTTTCTTT. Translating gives CASTQEGFEAFF. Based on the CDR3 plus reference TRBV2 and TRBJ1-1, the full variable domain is EPEVTQTPSHQVTQMGQEVILRCVPISNHLYFYWYRQILGQKVEFLVSFYNNEISEKSEIFDDQFSVERPDGSNFTLKIRSTKLEDSAMYFCASTQEGFEAFFGQGTRLTVV.

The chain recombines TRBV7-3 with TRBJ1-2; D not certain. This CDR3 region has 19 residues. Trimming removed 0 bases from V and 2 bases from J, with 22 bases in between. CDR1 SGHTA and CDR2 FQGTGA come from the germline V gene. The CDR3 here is CASSLTGQVEGPFNYGYTF. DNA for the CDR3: TGTGCCAGCAGCTTAACGGGCCAGGTTGAGGGTCCCTTCAACTATGGCTACACCTTC.

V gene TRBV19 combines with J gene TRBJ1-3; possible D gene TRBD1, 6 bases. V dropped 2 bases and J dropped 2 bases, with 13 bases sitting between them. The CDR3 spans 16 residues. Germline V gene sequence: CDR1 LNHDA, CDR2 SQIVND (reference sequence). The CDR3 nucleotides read TGTGCCAGTAGTATACTAGTCGGGGGCCCTGGAAACACCATATATTTT. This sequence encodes CASSILVGGPGNTIYF.

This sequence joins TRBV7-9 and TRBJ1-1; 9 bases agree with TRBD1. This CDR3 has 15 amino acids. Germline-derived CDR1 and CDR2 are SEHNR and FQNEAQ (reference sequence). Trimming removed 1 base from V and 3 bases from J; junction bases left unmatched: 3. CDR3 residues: CASSLGTGVYTEAFF. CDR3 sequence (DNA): TGTGCCAGCAGCTTAGGGACAGGGGTCTACACTGAAGCTTTCTTT.

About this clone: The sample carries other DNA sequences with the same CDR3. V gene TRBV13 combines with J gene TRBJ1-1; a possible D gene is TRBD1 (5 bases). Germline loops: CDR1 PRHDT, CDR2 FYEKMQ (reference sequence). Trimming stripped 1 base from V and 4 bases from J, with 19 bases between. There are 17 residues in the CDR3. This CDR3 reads CASSLEGWGEGRTEAFF. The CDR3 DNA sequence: TGTGCCAGCAGCTTAGAGGGTTGGGGGGAGGGCCGCACTGAAGCTTTCTTT.

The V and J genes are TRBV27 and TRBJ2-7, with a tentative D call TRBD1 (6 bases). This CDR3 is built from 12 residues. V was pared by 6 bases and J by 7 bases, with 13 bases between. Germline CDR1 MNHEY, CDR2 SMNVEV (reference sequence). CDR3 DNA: TGTGCCAGCAGCTTGTCTACAGGGGAGCAGTACTTC. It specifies CASSLSTGEQYF.

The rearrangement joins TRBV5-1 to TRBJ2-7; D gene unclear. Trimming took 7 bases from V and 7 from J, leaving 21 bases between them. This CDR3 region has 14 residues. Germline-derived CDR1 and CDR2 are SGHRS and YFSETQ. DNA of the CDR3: TGCGCCAGCTCCTTGGGCTTCGGTCTCGGGGAGCAGTACTTC. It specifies CASSLGFGLGEQYF.

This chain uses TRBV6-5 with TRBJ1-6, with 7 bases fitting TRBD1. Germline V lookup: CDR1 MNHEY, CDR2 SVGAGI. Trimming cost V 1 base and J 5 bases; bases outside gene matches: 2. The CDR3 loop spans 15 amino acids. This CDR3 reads CASSYLGTDNSPLHF. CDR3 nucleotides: TGTGCCAGCAGTTACTTGGGGACAGATAATTCACCCCTCCACTTT.

CDR3: CASSEAVGISYEQYF. CDR3 DNA: TGTGCCAGCAGTGAAGCAGTAGGGATTTCCTACGAGCAGTACTTC. V is TRBV6-4 and J is TRBJ2-7; D unresolved. Trimming pared 3 bases from V and 1 base from J, leaving 13 bases between. Germline loops: CDR1 MRHNA, CDR2 SNTAGT. This CDR3 has 15 amino acids.

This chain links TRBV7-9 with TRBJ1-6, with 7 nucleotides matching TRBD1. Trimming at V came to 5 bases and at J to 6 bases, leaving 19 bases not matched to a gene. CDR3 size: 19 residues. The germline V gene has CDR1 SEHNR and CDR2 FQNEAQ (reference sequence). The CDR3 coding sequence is TGTGCCAGCAGCCCGCAAGTTGTGGCCCGACAGGGCGGTAATTCACCCCTCCACTTT. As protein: CASSPQVVARQGGNSPLHF.

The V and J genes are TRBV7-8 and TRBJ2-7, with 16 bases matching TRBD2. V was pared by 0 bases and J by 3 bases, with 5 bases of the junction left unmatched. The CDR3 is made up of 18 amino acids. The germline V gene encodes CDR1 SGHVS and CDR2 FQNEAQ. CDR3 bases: TGTGCCAGCAGCTTAGCAGGGACTAGCGGGGGGGTTCACTACGAGCAGTACTTC. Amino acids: CASSLAGTSGGVHYEQYF.

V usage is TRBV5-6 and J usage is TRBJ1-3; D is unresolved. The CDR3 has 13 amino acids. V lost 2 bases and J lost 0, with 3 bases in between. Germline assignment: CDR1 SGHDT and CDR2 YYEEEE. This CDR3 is CASSFVSGNTIYF. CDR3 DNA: TGTGCCAGCAGCTTCGTCTCTGGAAACACCATATATTTT.

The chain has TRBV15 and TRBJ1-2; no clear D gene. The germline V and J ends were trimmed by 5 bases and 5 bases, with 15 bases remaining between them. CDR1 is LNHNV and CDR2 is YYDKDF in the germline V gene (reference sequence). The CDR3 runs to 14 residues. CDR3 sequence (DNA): TGTGCCACCAGCTTACGAGTATCGGGTTATGGCTACACCTTC. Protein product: CATSLRVSGYGYTF.

CDR3 in amino acids: CASSMGFLTDTQYF. The CDR3 region has the DNA TGTGCCAGCAGTATGGGGTTTCTCACAGATACGCAGTATTTT. J is TRBJ2-3 and V is TRBV7-3; the D is unclear. The length of the CDR3 is 14 residues. The germline V gene encodes CDR1 SGHTA and CDR2 FQGTGA. V was pared by 6 bases and J by 2 bases, with 12 bases between.

CDR3 sequence: CATSRVSTLPSGANVLTF. DNA for the CDR3: TGTGCCACCAGCAGAGTTTCGACCCTTCCCTCGGGGGCCAACGTCCTGACTTTC. The chain is built from TRBV15 and TRBJ2-6; D gene ambiguous. V lost 1 base to trimming and J lost 4 bases, with 17 bases between them. The CDR3 is made up of 18 amino acids. The V gene's germline CDR1 is LNHNV and CDR2 YYDKDF (reference sequence).

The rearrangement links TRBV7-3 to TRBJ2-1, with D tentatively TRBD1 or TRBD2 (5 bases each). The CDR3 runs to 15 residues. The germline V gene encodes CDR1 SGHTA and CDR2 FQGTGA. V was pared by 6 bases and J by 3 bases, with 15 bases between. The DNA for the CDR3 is TGTGCCAGCAGTTTCCGACGGGACGGCTACAATGAGCAGTTCTTC. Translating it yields CASSFRRDGYNEQFF.

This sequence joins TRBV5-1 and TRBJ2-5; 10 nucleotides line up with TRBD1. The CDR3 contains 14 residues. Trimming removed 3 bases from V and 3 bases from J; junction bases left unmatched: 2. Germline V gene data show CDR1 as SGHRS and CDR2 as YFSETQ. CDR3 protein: CASSSGTGEETQYF. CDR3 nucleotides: TGCGCCAGCAGCTCCGGGACAGGGGAAGAGACCCAGTACTTC.

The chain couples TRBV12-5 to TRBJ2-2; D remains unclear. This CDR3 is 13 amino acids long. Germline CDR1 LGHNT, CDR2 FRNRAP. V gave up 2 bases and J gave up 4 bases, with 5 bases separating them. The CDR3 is CASGLSTTGELFF. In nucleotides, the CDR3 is TGTGCTAGTGGTTTGTCCACCACCGGGGAGCTGTTTTTT.

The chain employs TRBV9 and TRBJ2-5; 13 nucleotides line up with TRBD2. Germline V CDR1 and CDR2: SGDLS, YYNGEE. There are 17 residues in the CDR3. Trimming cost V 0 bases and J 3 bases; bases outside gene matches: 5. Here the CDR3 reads CASSVGRTSGGEETQYF. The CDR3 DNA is TGTGCCAGCAGCGTAGGTAGGACTAGCGGGGGTGAAGAGACCCAGTACTTC.

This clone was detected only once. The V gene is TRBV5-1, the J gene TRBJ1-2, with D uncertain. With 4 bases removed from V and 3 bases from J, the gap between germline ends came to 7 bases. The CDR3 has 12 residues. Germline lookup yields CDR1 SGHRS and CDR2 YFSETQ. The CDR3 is CASSPTYYGYTF. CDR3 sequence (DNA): TGCGCCAGCAGCCCGACCTACTATGGCTACACCTTC.

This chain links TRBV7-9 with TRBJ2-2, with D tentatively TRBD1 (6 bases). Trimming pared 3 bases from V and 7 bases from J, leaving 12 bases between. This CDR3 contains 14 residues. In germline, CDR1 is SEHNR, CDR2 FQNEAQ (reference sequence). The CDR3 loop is CASSLLGQFGELFF. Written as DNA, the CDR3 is TGTGCCAGCAGCTTGCTCGGACAGTTCGGGGAGCTGTTTTTT.

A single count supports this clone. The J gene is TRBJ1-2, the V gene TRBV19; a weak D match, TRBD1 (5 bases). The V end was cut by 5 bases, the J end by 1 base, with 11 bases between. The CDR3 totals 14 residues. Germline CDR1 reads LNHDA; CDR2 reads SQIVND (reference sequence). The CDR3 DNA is TGTGCCAGTAGTCCTGGGGGGAGTAACTATGGCTACACCTTC. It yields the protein CASSPGGSNYGYTF.

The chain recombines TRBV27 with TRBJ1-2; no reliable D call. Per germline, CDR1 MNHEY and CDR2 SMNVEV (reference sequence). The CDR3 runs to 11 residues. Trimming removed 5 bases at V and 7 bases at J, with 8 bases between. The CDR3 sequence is CASSGAGGYTF. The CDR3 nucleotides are TGTGCCAGCAGTGGCGCCGGTGGCTACACCTTC.

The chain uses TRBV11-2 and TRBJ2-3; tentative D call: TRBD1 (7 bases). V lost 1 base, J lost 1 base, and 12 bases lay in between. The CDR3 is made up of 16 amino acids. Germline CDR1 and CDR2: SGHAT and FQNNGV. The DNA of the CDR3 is TGTGCCAGCAGCTTAGCAGGGGGGCCCCGCACAGATACGCAGTATTTT. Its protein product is CASSLAGGPRTDTQYF.

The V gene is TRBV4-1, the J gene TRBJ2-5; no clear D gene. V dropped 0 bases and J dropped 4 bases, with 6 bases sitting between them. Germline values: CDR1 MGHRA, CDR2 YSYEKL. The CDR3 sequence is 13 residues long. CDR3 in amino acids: CASSQERIETQYF. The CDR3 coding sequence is TGCGCCAGCAGCCAAGAGCGGATAGAGACCCAGTACTTC.

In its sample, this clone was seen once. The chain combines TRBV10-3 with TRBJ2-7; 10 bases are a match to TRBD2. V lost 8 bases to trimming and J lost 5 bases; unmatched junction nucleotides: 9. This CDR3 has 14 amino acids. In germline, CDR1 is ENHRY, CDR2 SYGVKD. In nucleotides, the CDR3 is TGTGCCATCTCTGGTAGCGGGGGGCCCCACGAGCAGTACTTC. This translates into CAISGSGGPHEQYF.

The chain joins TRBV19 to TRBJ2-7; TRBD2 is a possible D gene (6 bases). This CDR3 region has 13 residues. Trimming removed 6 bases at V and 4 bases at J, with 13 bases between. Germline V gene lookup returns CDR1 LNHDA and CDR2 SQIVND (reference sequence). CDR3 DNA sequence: TGTGCCAGTAGGACCCCGACTAGTTACGAGCAGTACTTC. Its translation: CASRTPTSYEQYF.